These 5 T cell receptor beta chains were sequenced from one sample in a study of cytomegalovirus exposure and HLA in healthy donors (dated by TCRdb to between 2016 and 2019). Libraries were constructed by the immunoSEQ multiplex PCR assay. A mixture of 60 forward primers for TCR Vbeta segments and 13 reverse primers for TCR Jbeta segments was used in the multiplex PCR. Imported from immuneACCESS, the table was reduced by TCRdb to in-frame sequences with V and J called. These copies leave out some clones; in studies compared against another copy, an unresolved V gene accounts for under half, and the cause of the remainder is not known. Present in this sample are about 190,000 clones, 80% to 85% of which were seen just once. The top ten hold approximately 0.25% of the sample. Input material: PBMCs. These receptor sequences come from a boy younger than 18 in good health and CMV-seronegative.

This clone appeared once. The chain joins TRBV2 to TRBJ1-1, with D possibly being TRBD1 (5 bases). The V and J ends lost 3 bases and 5 bases respectively, with 13 bases between them. CDR1 is SNHLY and CDR2 is FYNNEI in the germline V gene. This CDR3 contains 14 residues. The CDR3 DNA follows: TGTGCCAGCAGTGATGGCAGGGAAAGGACTGAAGCTTTCTTT. Translation: CASSDGRERTEAFF.

This chain uses TRBV7-3 with TRBJ2-3; D may be TRBD2 (5 bases). V lost 6 bases and J 4 bases, leaving 14 bases between the germline ends. Per germline, CDR1 SGHTA and CDR2 FQGTGA. CDR3 length: 14 amino acids. The CDR3 coding sequence is TGTGCCAGCAGTTCGGCCCACGGGGCAGATACGCAGTATTTT. It is translated as CASSSAHGADTQYF.

The chain carries TRBV7-8 and TRBJ1-4; tentative D call: TRBD1 (6 bases). Germline V CDR1 and CDR2: SGHVS, FQNEAQ. Trimming removed 3 bases from V and 8 bases from J, with 19 bases in between. CDR3 length equals 16 residues. The CDR3 coding sequence is TGTGCCAGCAGCTTGTACCGGGACAAGGGAAAGGAAAAACTGTTTTTT. Its protein is CASSLYRDKGKEKLFF.

The chain carries TRBV7-2 and TRBJ1-2, with TRBD1 matching 7 bases. CDR3 length equals 14 residues. The germline V gene has CDR1 SGHTA and CDR2 FQGNSA. The J segment lost 8 bases and the V segment lost 5 bases, leaving 11 bases of the junction unmatched. The CDR3 protein is CASSQGGGGRGYTF. DNA for the CDR3: TGTGCCAGCAGCCAGGGAGGAGGGGGCCGGGGCTACACCTTC.

This chain links TRBV21-1 with TRBJ2-7; the D call of TRBD2 is as the table states it, not checked on the DNA. TRBV21-1 has pseudogene status. The CDR3 length is 15 residues. In DNA, the CDR3 is TGTGCCAGCAGCTTAAGCGGGCTAGTGAGGTACGAGCAGTACTTC. Amino acids: CASSLSGLVRYEQYF.